A selection of T cell receptor beta chains follows, all from one sample in a study of blood T cell repertoires in COVID-19. Clones were sequenced by immunoSEQ multiplex PCR, and TCRdb holds only the in-frame ones, with some missing. Among fewer than 150,000 clones, roughly 80% were seen once, and the ten largest hold roughly 1.4%. Sequencing was performed on peripheral blood. Source of these receptors: a man aged 45 to 65 with acute or convalescent COVID-19. CDR3s include the opening cysteine and the closing phenylalanine or tryptophan. Fields, in order: D gene, clone size, J gene, V gene, CDR3 DNA, CDR3 protein. D genes are given only for firm matches. Clone size, where shown, is once, few, many, or a class for clones that have expanded.

D: NA
size: NA
J: TRBJ2-3
V: TRBV5-4
DNA: TGTGCCAGCAGCTTGGTGAATGCGGATACGCAGTATTTT
CDR3: CASSLVNADTQYF

D: TRBD2
size: NA
J: TRBJ2-3
V: TRBV11-2
DNA: TGTGCCAGCACCCTTAGCGGGGGGGAGGCGCAGTATTTT
CDR3: CASTLSGGEAQYF

D: TRBD1
size: NA
J: TRBJ1-5
V: TRBV3-1/TRBV3-2
DNA: TGTGCCAGCAGTTCCGGGACAGCTAATCAGCCCCAGCATTTT
CDR3: CASSSGTANQPQHF

D: NA
size: few
J: TRBJ2-3
V: TRBV11-3
DNA: TGTGCCAGCAGCCCGGGGTTCCGGGAGATACCCTCCGATACGCAGTATTTT
CDR3: CASSPGFREIPSDTQYF

D: NA
size: NA
J: TRBJ1-1
V: TRBV27
DNA: TGTGCCAGCAGTTTGTCCAGGAACACTGAAGCTTTCTTT
CDR3: CASSLSRNTEAFF

D: NA
size: NA
J: TRBJ1-2
V: TRBV24-1
DNA: TGTGCCACCAGTGAGCCCGGGACTGGTGGCTACACCTTC
CDR3: CATSEPGTGGYTF

D: TRBD2
size: NA
J: TRBJ2-1
V: TRBV4-2
DNA: TGTGCCAGCAGCCAAGCCAGCGGGGGGGCTTCCTACAATGAGCAGTTCTTC
CDR3: CASSQASGGASYNEQFF

D: NA
size: NA
J: TRBJ2-3
V: TRBV4-1
DNA: TGCGCCAGCAGCCACCCCTCCGGGTCCGGCACAGATACGCAGTATTTT
CDR3: CASSHPSGSGTDTQYF

D: NA
size: NA
J: TRBJ2-7
V: TRBV2
DNA: TGTGCCAGCAGTGTCAGCTACGAGCAGTACTTC
CDR3: CASSVSYEQYF

D: NA
size: NA
J: TRBJ1-2
V: TRBV6-1
DNA: TGTGCCAGCAGTGAAAAACTGGACAGCTATGGCTACACCTTC
CDR3: CASSEKLDSYGYTF

D: NA
size: NA
J: TRBJ1-1
V: TRBV15
DNA: TGTGCCACCAGCAGAGGACAGGTTTACACTGAAGCTTTCTTT
CDR3: CATSRGQVYTEAFF

D: NA
size: once
J: TRBJ2-7
V: TRBV5-6
DNA: TGTGCCAGCAGCCTCGGAAGGGGGAGATCCTACGAGCAGTACTTC
CDR3: CASSLGRGRSYEQYF

D: NA
size: NA
J: TRBJ1-1
V: TRBV11-3
DNA: TGTGCCAGCAGCTCCGGGAACACTGAAGCTTTCTTT
CDR3: CASSSGNTEAFF

D: TRBD2
size: NA
J: TRBJ2-7
V: TRBV10-3
DNA: TGTGCCATCACCGAGCGGGGTAGCTCCTACGAGCAGTACTTC
CDR3: CAITERGSSYEQYF

D: TRBD1
size: NA
J: TRBJ1-2
V: TRBV5-6
DNA: TGTGCCAGCAGCGCGACCGTCACAGGGGTCGGAGGCTACACCTTC
CDR3: CASSATVTGVGGYTF

D: NA
size: NA
J: TRBJ2-7
V: TRBV7-7
DNA: TGTGCCAGCAGCTTAGAGGCGGGCTCCTACGAGCAGTACTTC
CDR3: CASSLEAGSYEQYF

D: NA
size: NA
J: TRBJ1-3
V: TRBV11-2
DNA: TGTGCCAGCAGGAACCCACTTGGAAACACCATATATTTT
CDR3: CASRNPLGNTIYF

D: NA
size: NA
J: TRBJ2-1
V: TRBV5-1
DNA: TGCGCCAGCAGCCGGAGGGAAGGCAATGAGCAGTTCTTC
CDR3: CASSRREGNEQFF

D: TRBD1
size: NA
J: TRBJ1-5
V: TRBV3-1/TRBV3-2
DNA: TGTGCCAGCAGCCCGGGGACAGACCTGAGCAATCAGCCCCAGCATTTT
CDR3: CASSPGTDLSNQPQHF

D: NA
size: NA
J: TRBJ2-7
V: TRBV6-5
DNA: TGTGCCTCCCGACGGCGGTCTGAGGAGCAGTACTTC
CDR3: CASRRRSEEQYF

D: NA
size: NA
J: TRBJ1-3
V: TRBV6-1
DNA: TGTGCCAGCAGCGACAGCTCTGGAAACACCATATATTTT
CDR3: CASSDSSGNTIYF

D: TRBD1
size: NA
J: TRBJ1-4
V: TRBV11-2
DNA: TGTGCCAGCACGGACTACAGGGGAACTAATGAAAAACTGTTTTTT
CDR3: CASTDYRGTNEKLFF

D: TRBD2
size: NA
J: TRBJ2-3
V: TRBV5-1
DNA: TGCGCCAGCAGCCCGGGGGCTAGCGGGGTTTACACAGATACGCAGTATTTT
CDR3: CASSPGASGVYTDTQYF

D: NA
size: NA
J: TRBJ1-2
V: TRBV9
DNA: TGTGCCAGCAGTGGTAGTGGGGCCTATGGCTACACCTTC
CDR3: CASSGSGAYGYTF

D: TRBD1
size: NA
J: TRBJ2-7
V: TRBV5-1
DNA: TGCGCCAGCAGCTTTCTAGACAGGGCCCGCGAGCAGTACTTC
CDR3: CASSFLDRAREQYF

D: NA
size: NA
J: TRBJ2-4
V: TRBV7-8
DNA: TGTGCCAGCAGCCGCGGAGGAGCGGTGCTCAAGAACATTCAGTACTTC
CDR3: CASSRGGAVLKNIQYF

D: NA
size: NA
J: TRBJ1-2
V: TRBV5-1
DNA: TGCGCCAGCAGCTTATCGGACACTACCAATGGCTACACCTTC
CDR3: CASSLSDTTNGYTF

D: NA
size: NA
J: TRBJ2-5
V: TRBV5-1
DNA: TGCGCCAGCAGCTTTGATGCGGTCATAGAGACCCAGTACTTC
CDR3: CASSFDAVIETQYF

D: NA
size: few
J: TRBJ1-1
V: TRBV12-3/TRBV12-4
DNA: TGTGCCAGCAGCCCTCGACAGGCCTCTGAAGCTTTCTTT
CDR3: CASSPRQASEAFF

D: TRBD2
size: few
J: TRBJ2-7
V: TRBV11-2
DNA: TGTGCCAGCAGCTTGGCTAGCGGGGGATACGAGCAGTACTTC
CDR3: CASSLASGGYEQYF

D: NA
size: NA
J: TRBJ1-1
V: TRBV19
DNA: TGTGCCAGTAGTATGGGGTGGGCGGGCGGCACTGAAGCTTTCTTT
CDR3: CASSMGWAGGTEAFF

D: TRBD2
size: NA
J: TRBJ2-7
V: TRBV7-9
DNA: TGTGCCAGCAGCACTATACTAGCGGGGCCTTCCTACGAGCAGTACTTC
CDR3: CASSTILAGPSYEQYF

D: NA
size: few
J: TRBJ2-1
V: TRBV30
DNA: TGTGCCTGGAGTTGGGCGGGGGCGGACAATGAGCAGTTCTTC
CDR3: CAWSWAGADNEQFF

D: TRBD2
size: NA
J: TRBJ2-3
V: TRBV20-1
DNA: TGCAGTGCTAGTTACCCTAGCGGGGGGGCCGATACGCAGTATTTT
CDR3: CSASYPSGGADTQYF

D: TRBD1
size: NA
J: TRBJ1-1
V: TRBV7-2
DNA: TGTGCCAGCAGCTTAGGAGCACAGGGGGAAACTGAAGCTTTCTTT
CDR3: CASSLGAQGETEAFF

D: NA
size: NA
J: TRBJ1-2
V: TRBV7-2
DNA: TGTGCCAGCAGCCCCCACAGGGATAAGGATGGCTACACCTTC
CDR3: CASSPHRDKDGYTF

D: NA
size: few
J: TRBJ1-2
V: TRBV5-6
DNA: TGTGCCAGCAGCTTGGGGGGACTCTATGGCTACACCTTC
CDR3: CASSLGGLYGYTF

D: NA
size: NA
J: TRBJ2-7
V: TRBV2
DNA: TGTGCCAGCAGACAGGGATCGTTGCAGTACTTC
CDR3: CASRQGSLQYF

D: TRBD2
size: NA
J: TRBJ2-3
V: TRBV6-5
DNA: TGTGCCAGCATTCGGGGGGGGGCTGGAGATACGCAGTATTTT
CDR3: CASIRGGAGDTQYF

D: NA
size: once
J: TRBJ2-2
V: TRBV5-1
DNA: TGCGCCAGCAGCTTGGGGGCAGGGTCCGGGGAGCTGTTTTTT
CDR3: CASSLGAGSGELFF

D: NA
size: NA
J: TRBJ1-1
V: TRBV9
DNA: TGTGCCAGCAGCGTAGAAAACAGCATGAACACTGAAGCTTTCTTT
CDR3: CASSVENSMNTEAFF

D: NA
size: NA
J: TRBJ1-2
V: TRBV3-1/TRBV3-2
DNA: TGTGCCAGCAGCCAAGCGACCCTAGCTAACTATGGCTACACCTTC
CDR3: CASSQATLANYGYTF

D: NA
size: NA
J: TRBJ2-2
V: TRBV2
DNA: TGTGCCAGCAGATCCTCTGGGGGGAAGGGCGGGGAGCTGTTTTTT
CDR3: CASRSSGGKGGELFF

D: TRBD2
size: once
J: TRBJ2-1
V: TRBV5-4
DNA: TGTGCCAGCAGCCCGGGGCTAGCGGCGAATGAGCAGTTCTTC
CDR3: CASSPGLAANEQFF

D: NA
size: NA
J: TRBJ2-2
V: TRBV5-1
DNA: TGCGCCAGCAGCTCCACCGCGGGGAGAACCGGGGAGCTGTTTTTT
CDR3: CASSSTAGRTGELFF

D: TRBD2
size: NA
J: TRBJ2-7
V: TRBV18
DNA: TGTGCCAGCTCCCCCGGGACTAGCAGGGAGGAGCAGTACTTC
CDR3: CASSPGTSREEQYF

D: TRBD2
size: NA
J: TRBJ2-2
V: TRBV6-6
DNA: TGTGCCATTCCGACTAGCGGGGGGCCGAACACCGGGGAGCTGTTTTTT
CDR3: CAIPTSGGPNTGELFF

D: NA
size: NA
J: TRBJ2-7
V: TRBV18
DNA: TGTGCCAGCTCACCGGGAGAAGCCTACGAGCAGTACTTC
CDR3: CASSPGEAYEQYF

D: NA
size: NA
J: TRBJ1-2
V: TRBV5-1
DNA: TGCGCCAGCAGCCTGGACGGTAACTATGGCTACACCTTC
CDR3: CASSLDGNYGYTF

D: NA
size: NA
J: TRBJ2-6
V: TRBV5-1
DNA: TGCGCCAGCAGGGTAGGGGCCTCTGGGGCCAACGTCCTGACTTTC
CDR3: CASRVGASGANVLTF

D: NA
size: NA
J: TRBJ1-5
V: TRBV28
DNA: TGTGCCAGCAGCCCCCGCGGGGGGGTCAATCAGCCCCAGCATTTT
CDR3: CASSPRGGVNQPQHF

D: TRBD1
size: few
J: TRBJ2-2
V: TRBV9
DNA: TGTGCCAGCACCCAGACAGGGATTATTTCCGGGGAGCTGTTTTTT
CDR3: CASTQTGIISGELFF

D: NA
size: few
J: TRBJ1-5
V: TRBV30
DNA: TGTGCCTGGCAGGACAGTATAAATCAGCCCCAGCATTTT
CDR3: CAWQDSINQPQHF

D: TRBD1
size: NA
J: TRBJ1-2
V: TRBV5-4
DNA: TGTGCCAGCAGCGTGGACAGGGTAGAGGGCTACACCTTC
CDR3: CASSVDRVEGYTF

D: TRBD1
size: NA
J: TRBJ1-2
V: TRBV15
DNA: TGTGCCACCAGCCCGAGGACAGGGGCTGACTATGGCTACACCTTC
CDR3: CATSPRTGADYGYTF

D: NA
size: NA
J: TRBJ1-3
V: TRBV11-2
DNA: TGTGCCAGCAGCTTAGTCCAGGGATTCGGTGGAAACACCATATATTTT
CDR3: CASSLVQGFGGNTIYF

D: NA
size: NA
J: TRBJ2-3
V: TRBV19
DNA: TGTGCCAGTAGTTCGGGGGTGGCAGATACGCAGTATTTT
CDR3: CASSSGVADTQYF

D: TRBD1
size: NA
J: TRBJ1-2
V: TRBV5-5
DNA: TGTGCCAGCAGCCTAGGGACAGGGGGCGGGAACTATGGCTACACCTTC
CDR3: CASSLGTGGGNYGYTF

D: TRBD2
size: NA
J: TRBJ2-1
V: TRBV7-3
DNA: TGTGCCAGCAGCTTAACGGCTAGCGGGGGCCCCTACAATGAGCAGTTCTTC
CDR3: CASSLTASGGPYNEQFF